This is a list of T cell receptor beta chains from one sample in a study of OX40 agonist ivuxolimab in advanced cancers. This table comes from immunoSEQ multiplex PCR, and its TCRdb copy is limited to in-frame clones, with some not included. The sample yields about 48,000 clones, 70% to 90% seen once. The input for sequencing was CD4+ or CD8+ T cells sorted from blood, taken in a trial of the OX40 agonist ivuxolimab. The receptors originated from an adult with an advanced solid tumor such as melanoma, head and neck, liver or kidney cancer. Each CDR3 is given with its conserved first and last residue. The D gene is left open where the match is weak. A row's size may be missing; if present it is once, few, many or a size class.

D gene: -
J gene: TRBJ1-1
clone size: -
V gene: TRBV29-1
CDR3 protein: CSVGPGHANTEAFF
CDR3 DNA: TGCAGCGTTGGACCGGGACATGCGAACACTGAAGCTTTCTTT

D gene: TRBD2
J gene: TRBJ2-1
clone size: -
V gene: TRBV6-6
CDR3 protein: CASSPASGTYNEQFF
CDR3 DNA: TGTGCCAGCAGTCCCGCTAGCGGGACTTACAATGAGCAGTTCTTC

D gene: -
J gene: TRBJ1-5
clone size: -
V gene: TRBV19
CDR3 protein: CASSIRPPRFLSNQPQHF
CDR3 DNA: TGTGCCAGTAGTATCCGGCCGCCACGGTTTCTGAGCAATCAGCCCCAGCATTTT

D gene: -
J gene: TRBJ1-5
clone size: -
V gene: TRBV6-1
CDR3 protein: CASSEGRGLQPQHF
CDR3 DNA: TGTGCCAGCAGTGAAGGAAGAGGGTTGCAGCCCCAGCATTTT

D gene: -
J gene: TRBJ1-2
clone size: -
V gene: TRBV5-6
CDR3 protein: CASSDRRIYGYTF
CDR3 DNA: TGTGCCAGCAGCGACAGGCGCATCTATGGCTACACCTTC

D gene: -
J gene: TRBJ2-3
clone size: -
V gene: TRBV28
CDR3 protein: CASNGNTDTQYF
CDR3 DNA: TGTGCCAGCAATGGTAACACAGATACGCAGTATTTT

D gene: -
J gene: TRBJ2-3
clone size: -
V gene: TRBV9
CDR3 protein: CASSAGRTARTSTDTQYF
CDR3 DNA: TGTGCCAGCAGCGCGGGGCGGACAGCGCGGACGAGCACAGATACGCAGTATTTT

D gene: -
J gene: TRBJ2-5
clone size: -
V gene: TRBV18
CDR3 protein: CAAGRQETQYF
CDR3 DNA: TGTGCGGCGGGGAGGCAAGAGACCCAGTACTTC

D gene: -
J gene: TRBJ2-1
clone size: few
V gene: TRBV5-5
CDR3 protein: CASSLLGEQFF
CDR3 DNA: TGTGCCAGCAGCTTGTTAGGTGAGCAGTTCTTC

D gene: TRBD1
J gene: TRBJ1-4
clone size: once
V gene: TRBV4-1
CDR3 protein: CASSQQLQGASAKLFF
CDR3 DNA: TGCGCCAGCAGCCAACAATTACAGGGGGCAAGCGCAAAACTGTTTTTT

D gene: TRBD2
J gene: TRBJ2-1
clone size: -
V gene: TRBV5-5
CDR3 protein: CASSRRGGQFF
CDR3 DNA: TGTGCCAGCTCCCGCCGCGGGGGGCAGTTCTTC

D gene: -
J gene: TRBJ2-1
clone size: -
V gene: TRBV9
CDR3 protein: CASSALGPPNSYNEQFF
CDR3 DNA: TGTGCCAGCAGCGCCTTGGGGCCGCCCAACTCCTACAATGAGCAGTTCTTC

D gene: TRBD1
J gene: TRBJ1-1
clone size: -
V gene: TRBV10-2
CDR3 protein: CASSESRQGIGTFF
CDR3 DNA: TGCGCCAGCAGTGAGTCGAGACAGGGGATCGGAACTTTCTTT

D gene: -
J gene: TRBJ2-7
clone size: -
V gene: TRBV9
CDR3 protein: CASSVTQGLLSKQYF
CDR3 DNA: TGTGCCAGCAGCGTAACTCAGGGGCTTTTGTCAAAGCAGTACTTC

D gene: -
J gene: TRBJ2-1
clone size: -
V gene: TRBV15
CDR3 protein: CATSRDLGLAGNEQFF
CDR3 DNA: TGTGCCACCAGCAGAGATCTGGGACTTGCGGGCAATGAGCAGTTCTTC

D gene: -
J gene: TRBJ2-2
clone size: few
V gene: TRBV9
CDR3 protein: CASSAKNANTGELFF
CDR3 DNA: TGTGCCAGCAGCGCCAAGAACGCGAACACCGGGGAGCTGTTTTTT

D gene: -
J gene: TRBJ2-1
clone size: -
V gene: TRBV2
CDR3 protein: CASSWDDNEQFF
CDR3 DNA: TGTGCCAGCAGTTGGGACGACAATGAGCAGTTCTTC

D gene: TRBD1
J gene: TRBJ1-4
clone size: -
V gene: TRBV6-5
CDR3 protein: CASSRQGGEKLFF
CDR3 DNA: TGTGCCAGCAGTCGTCAGGGGGGTGAAAAACTGTTTTTT

D gene: -
J gene: TRBJ2-5
clone size: -
V gene: TRBV10-3
CDR3 protein: CAISDSLSFRETQYF
CDR3 DNA: TGTGCCATCAGTGACTCCCTAAGTTTCAGGGAGACCCAGTACTTC

D gene: -
J gene: TRBJ1-1
clone size: few
V gene: TRBV30
CDR3 protein: CAWSLGGHTEAFF
CDR3 DNA: TGTGCCTGGAGCCTAGGGGGTCACACTGAAGCTTTCTTT

D gene: -
J gene: TRBJ1-5
clone size: -
V gene: TRBV27
CDR3 protein: CASSPRGGFDQPQHF
CDR3 DNA: TGTGCCAGCAGTCCCCGAGGGGGGTTTGATCAGCCCCAGCATTTT

D gene: -
J gene: TRBJ2-3
clone size: -
V gene: TRBV30
CDR3 protein: CAWSVRSGVSTDTQYF
CDR3 DNA: TGTGCCTGGAGTGTAAGGTCGGGAGTTAGCACAGATACGCAGTATTTT

D gene: TRBD2
J gene: TRBJ2-3
clone size: -
V gene: TRBV5-1
CDR3 protein: CASSLGLETDTQYF
CDR3 DNA: TGCGCCAGCAGCCTTGGACTAGAAACAGATACGCAGTATTTT

D gene: TRBD2
J gene: TRBJ2-2
clone size: -
V gene: TRBV19
CDR3 protein: CASTPGLVAGELFF
CDR3 DNA: TGTGCCAGTACCCCGGGACTAGTAGCCGGGGAGCTGTTTTTT

D gene: -
J gene: TRBJ2-7
clone size: -
V gene: TRBV5-1
CDR3 protein: CASSFTGGVTYEQYF
CDR3 DNA: TGCGCCAGCAGCTTTACAGGAGGGGTAACCTACGAGCAGTACTTC

D gene: -
J gene: TRBJ2-7
clone size: -
V gene: TRBV6-5
CDR3 protein: CATSPGGAVYEQYF
CDR3 DNA: TGTGCCACCTCCCCCGGCGGTGCGGTCTACGAGCAGTACTTC

D gene: -
J gene: TRBJ2-7
clone size: -
V gene: TRBV14
CDR3 protein: CASSQLPLGQYF
CDR3 DNA: TGTGCCAGCAGCCAACTTCCCTTGGGGCAGTACTTC

D gene: -
J gene: TRBJ1-5
clone size: -
V gene: TRBV15
CDR3 protein: CATSSTHRGGNSNQPQHF
CDR3 DNA: TGTGCCACCAGCAGTACTCATCGTGGAGGGAATAGCAATCAGCCCCAGCATTTT

D gene: -
J gene: TRBJ2-2
clone size: -
V gene: TRBV30
CDR3 protein: CAWSVPGSWYTGELFF
CDR3 DNA: TGTGCCTGGAGTGTACCCGGGAGCTGGTACACCGGGGAGCTGTTTTTT

D gene: TRBD2
J gene: TRBJ2-7
clone size: once
V gene: TRBV6-1
CDR3 protein: CASIFGGTTGQQYF
CDR3 DNA: TGTGCCAGCATTTTCGGGGGGACTACCGGTCAGCAGTACTTC

D gene: TRBD2
J gene: TRBJ2-3
clone size: -
V gene: TRBV30
CDR3 protein: CAWSSGRTDTQYF
CDR3 DNA: TGTGCCTGGAGTAGCGGGAGGACAGATACGCAGTATTTT

D gene: TRBD2
J gene: TRBJ2-1
clone size: -
V gene: TRBV7-2
CDR3 protein: CASSPTAGDRFF
CDR3 DNA: TGTGCCAGCAGCCCGACTGCGGGGGATCGGTTCTTC

D gene: -
J gene: TRBJ2-1
clone size: -
V gene: TRBV5-1
CDR3 protein: CASSLVGQSYNEQFF
CDR3 DNA: TGCGCCAGCAGCTTGGTTGGACAGTCCTACAATGAGCAGTTCTTC

D gene: -
J gene: TRBJ2-6
clone size: -
V gene: TRBV5-1
CDR3 protein: CASSPRQSSGANVLTF
CDR3 DNA: TGCGCCAGCAGCCCGCGACAGAGCTCTGGGGCCAACGTCCTGACTTTC

D gene: TRBD1
J gene: TRBJ2-5
clone size: -
V gene: TRBV5-6
CDR3 protein: CASSLIGTGEETQYF
CDR3 DNA: TGTGCCAGCAGCTTAATCGGGACAGGAGAAGAGACCCAGTACTTC

D gene: -
J gene: TRBJ2-3
clone size: -
V gene: TRBV6-1
CDR3 protein: CASSEIGRRSTDTQYF
CDR3 DNA: TGTGCCAGCAGTGAAATCGGACGGCGAAGCACAGATACGCAGTATTTT

D gene: -
J gene: TRBJ2-1
clone size: -
V gene: TRBV6-5
CDR3 protein: CATSLGQGYNEQFF
CDR3 DNA: TGTGCCACCAGTTTGGGGCAGGGCTACAATGAGCAGTTCTTC

D gene: -
J gene: TRBJ1-2
clone size: -
V gene: TRBV27
CDR3 protein: CASSTRTGYGYTF
CDR3 DNA: TGTGCCAGCAGTACACGGACGGGCTATGGCTACACCTTC

D gene: TRBD2
J gene: TRBJ2-5
clone size: -
V gene: TRBV2
CDR3 protein: CASSVLREKETQYF
CDR3 DNA: TGTGCCAGCAGTGTTCTGCGGGAGAAAGAGACCCAGTACTTC

D gene: TRBD1
J gene: TRBJ2-3
clone size: -
V gene: TRBV4-1
CDR3 protein: CASSYDRGRGDTQYF
CDR3 DNA: TGCGCCAGCAGCTATGACAGGGGGCGCGGAGATACGCAGTATTTT

D gene: -
J gene: TRBJ1-2
clone size: -
V gene: TRBV19
CDR3 protein: CASRPNGGEGYTF
CDR3 DNA: TGTGCCAGTAGACCTAACGGAGGAGAAGGCTACACCTTC

D gene: -
J gene: TRBJ2-3
clone size: -
V gene: TRBV19
CDR3 protein: CASSARHDTDTQYF
CDR3 DNA: TGTGCCAGTAGTGCCCGACACGACACAGATACGCAGTATTTT

D gene: -
J gene: TRBJ2-3
clone size: -
V gene: TRBV11-2
CDR3 protein: CASSLFQGSTDTQYF
CDR3 DNA: TGTGCCAGCAGCTTATTCCAGGGTAGCACAGATACGCAGTATTTT

D gene: TRBD1
J gene: TRBJ2-1
clone size: -
V gene: TRBV7-9
CDR3 protein: CASSRTGGTYNEQFF
CDR3 DNA: TGTGCCAGCAGCCGGACAGGGGGCACCTACAATGAGCAGTTCTTC

D gene: TRBD2
J gene: TRBJ2-5
clone size: -
V gene: TRBV19
CDR3 protein: CASSITSGGGETQYF
CDR3 DNA: TGTGCCAGTAGTATAACTAGCGGGGGCGGAGAGACCCAGTACTTC

D gene: -
J gene: TRBJ1-1
clone size: -
V gene: TRBV6-4
CDR3 protein: CATRQNTEAFF
CDR3 DNA: TGTGCCACCCGCCAAAACACTGAAGCTTTCTTT

D gene: TRBD2
J gene: TRBJ2-7
clone size: -
V gene: TRBV4-1
CDR3 protein: CASSQEGIRAGGRGEQYF
CDR3 DNA: TGCGCCAGCAGCCAAGAAGGGATTCGAGCGGGAGGCCGGGGGGAGCAGTACTTC

D gene: -
J gene: TRBJ1-1
clone size: -
V gene: TRBV10-1
CDR3 protein: CASQRARNTEAFF
CDR3 DNA: TGCGCCAGCCAGAGAGCGAGGAACACTGAAGCTTTCTTT

D gene: -
J gene: TRBJ2-1
clone size: -
V gene: TRBV9
CDR3 protein: CASSGGLRAYNEQFF
CDR3 DNA: TGTGCCAGCAGCGGCGGGCTTCGCGCGTACAATGAGCAGTTCTTC

D gene: -
J gene: TRBJ2-7
clone size: once
V gene: TRBV5-1
CDR3 protein: CASSFGHLDEQYF
CDR3 DNA: TGCGCCAGCAGCTTTGGTCACCTGGACGAGCAGTACTTC

D gene: -
J gene: TRBJ1-2
clone size: -
V gene: TRBV28
CDR3 protein: CASIFPGLYSYGYTF
CDR3 DNA: TGTGCCAGCATATTTCCGGGACTGTACAGCTATGGCTACACCTTC

D gene: -
J gene: TRBJ1-3
clone size: -
V gene: TRBV5-1
CDR3 protein: CASSLGLRFGNTIYF
CDR3 DNA: TGCGCCAGCAGCTTAGGGCTAAGGTTCGGAAACACCATATATTTT

D gene: -
J gene: TRBJ2-7
clone size: -
V gene: TRBV2
CDR3 protein: CASSELLYASYEQYF
CDR3 DNA: TGTGCCAGCAGTGAACTTCTGTACGCGAGCTACGAGCAGTACTTC

D gene: TRBD1
J gene: TRBJ1-1
clone size: -
V gene: TRBV6-1
CDR3 protein: CASSEARTGGIAFF
CDR3 DNA: TGTGCCAGCAGTGAAGCCCGGACAGGGGGGATAGCTTTCTTT

D gene: TRBD2
J gene: TRBJ2-7
clone size: -
V gene: TRBV30
CDR3 protein: CAWGPRGLVSYEQYF
CDR3 DNA: TGTGCCTGGGGCCCCCGGGGACTAGTGTCCTACGAGCAGTACTTC

D gene: -
J gene: TRBJ1-1
clone size: few
V gene: TRBV18
CDR3 protein: CASSPPASGAEAFF
CDR3 DNA: TGTGCCAGCTCACCACCCGCTTCCGGGGCTGAAGCTTTCTTT

D gene: -
J gene: TRBJ2-1
clone size: -
V gene: TRBV18
CDR3 protein: CASSPGGASSYNEQFF
CDR3 DNA: TGTGCCAGCTCACCGGGGGGAGCCAGCTCCTACAATGAGCAGTTCTTC

D gene: -
J gene: TRBJ1-5
clone size: -
V gene: TRBV21-1
CDR3 protein: CASSSRQGTSQPQHF
CDR3 DNA: TGTGCCAGCAGCAGTAGACAGGGTACGAGTCAGCCCCAGCATTTT

D gene: -
J gene: TRBJ2-5
clone size: -
V gene: TRBV9
CDR3 protein: CASSVGQQETQYF
CDR3 DNA: TGTGCCAGCAGCGTTGGACAGCAAGAGACCCAGTACTTC